Each of the 15 T cell receptor beta chains below was sequenced from the same sample in a study of blood T cell repertoires in COVID-19. Repertoires were generated with immunoSEQ multiplex PCR, while TCRdb's copy carries only in-frame clones and drops some. The sample has 300,000 to 450,000 clones, 70% to 85% seen once; the top ten hold approximately 1%. Sequenced: peripheral blood. Receptors originate from a human donor with acute or convalescent COVID-19. The donor label of this sample is uncertain.

The V and J genes are TRBV5-1 and TRBJ1-5; D not certain. The V gene's germline CDR1 is SGHRS and CDR2 YFSETQ. The V end lost 0 bases, the J end lost 0 bases, and 10 bases lay between the germline ends. This CDR3 is 16 amino acids long. Written as DNA, the CDR3 is TGCGCCAGCAGCTTGGTTCCAGGTTTTAGCAATCAGCCCCAGCATTTT. Translated, it gives CASSLVPGFSNQPQHF.

The V gene is TRBV5-8, the J gene TRBJ2-3, with 8 bases identical to TRBD1. The CDR3 contains 15 residues. CDR1 is SGHTS, CDR2 YDEGEE, per germline. J gave up 1 base and V 2 bases, and 3 bases lay outside the gene matches. CDR3 sequence (DNA): TGTGCCAGCAGCTTAATGACAGGGGGCACAGATACGCAGTATTTT. Protein: CASSLMTGGTDTQYF.

The chain has TRBV7-8 and TRBJ1-2; 7 bases fit TRBD1. The CDR3 length is 13 residues. Germline values: CDR1 SGHVS, CDR2 FQNEAQ. V was pared by 5 bases and J by 8 bases, with 8 bases of the junction left unmatched. The CDR3 is CASSLEGARGYTF. CDR3 bases: TGTGCCAGCAGCCTCGAGGGGGCAAGGGGCTACACCTTC.

The chain combines TRBV5-4 with TRBJ2-2, with TRBD1 matching 9 bases. Losses at the gene ends were 3 bases for V and 3 bases for J; bases not matched to a gene: 3. This CDR3 contains 15 residues. Germline V lookup: CDR1 SGHNT, CDR2 YYREEE (reference sequence). The CDR3 sequence is CASSSGTGHTGELFF. DNA for the CDR3: TGTGCCAGCAGCTCAGGGACAGGGCACACCGGGGAGCTGTTTTTT.

V is TRBV11-2 and J is TRBJ2-1; TRBD1 agrees at 7 bases. There are 15 residues in the CDR3. From germline, CDR1 is SGHAT and CDR2 FQNNGV. The trim removed 1 base at V and 6 bases at J, leaving 6 bases unmatched. The CDR3 reads CASSLAPRDSNEQFF. The CDR3 nucleotides read TGTGCCAGCAGCTTAGCCCCCCGGGACAGCAATGAGCAGTTCTTC.

V and J are TRBV12-3 or TRBV12-4 and TRBJ1-2, with 9 bases matching TRBD1. The CDR3 contains 12 residues. After removal of 6 bases from V and 13 bases from J, the junction contained 9 bases not matched to a gene. The chain's CDR3 is CASSPTGGRSTF. DNA of the CDR3: TGTGCCAGCAGCCCGACAGGGGGGAGGTCCACCTTC.

This chain links TRBV10-3 with TRBJ1-5, with 7 bases lining up with TRBD1. The CDR3 consists of 14 residues. From germline, CDR1 is ENHRY and CDR2 SYGVKD. The V segment lost 4 bases and the J segment 6 bases; nucleotides outside the gene matches: 6. This CDR3 is CAISGRQGFQPQHF. CDR3 in DNA: TGTGCCATCAGTGGCCGACAGGGCTTTCAGCCCCAGCATTTT.

The chain links TRBV4-2 to TRBJ1-1, with TRBD1 matching over 8 bases. Germline V gives CDR1 LGHNA, CDR2 YNFKEQ. This CDR3 comprises 14 residues. The J segment lost 4 bases and the V segment lost 4 bases, leaving 5 bases of the junction unmatched. The CDR3 nucleotides are TGTGCCAGCAGCCCGACAGGGGTCGGCACTGAAGCTTTCTTT. It codes for CASSPTGVGTEAFF.

The chain joins TRBV7-9 to TRBJ2-1; no firm D call. Germline values: CDR1 SEHNR, CDR2 FQNEAQ (reference sequence). V was trimmed by 4 bases and J by 1 base, leaving 8 bases between them. The CDR3 has 14 residues. The CDR3 DNA follows: TGTGCCAGCAGCTACCGCGGTTCCTACAATGAGCAGTTCTTC. Translated, it gives CASSYRGSYNEQFF.

The chain joins TRBV7-9 to TRBJ1-1; 7 positions agree with TRBD1. The CDR3 is made up of 15 amino acids. Germline CDR1 SEHNR, CDR2 FQNEAQ (reference sequence). V gave up 5 bases and J gave up 1 base; unmatched junction bases: 7. CDR3 nucleotide sequence: TGTGCCAGCAGCGTGAACCGGGACAGGAACACTGAAGCTTTCTTT. Its translation: CASSVNRDRNTEAFF.

This clone was seen only a few times. The chain employs TRBV19 and TRBJ1-4; TRBD1 matches at 7 bases. The V segment lost 5 bases and the J segment 8 bases; nucleotides outside the gene matches: 11. The CDR3 length is 15 residues. Germline V gene lookup returns CDR1 LNHDA and CDR2 SQIVND (reference sequence). The CDR3 bases are TGTGCCAGTAGTCCACCAAGACAGGGTGGAGAAAAACTGTTTTTT. Protein: CASSPPRQGGEKLFF.

The V gene is TRBV7-8, the J gene TRBJ1-3, with 8 positions matching TRBD1. The CDR3 is 17 amino acids. Germline CDR1 and CDR2: SGHVS and FQNEAQ. Trimming at V came to 2 bases and at J to 0 bases, leaving 6 bases not matched to a gene. The CDR3 is CASSLMFGTGSGNTIYF. CDR3 coding DNA: TGTGCCAGCAGCTTAATGTTCGGGACAGGCTCTGGAAACACCATATATTTT.

This chain joins TRBV2 and TRBJ2-5, with 13 bases identical to TRBD2. Germline trimming cut 6 bases from V and 5 bases from J; bases unmatched to any gene: 9. The CDR3 is made up of 16 amino acids. From germline, CDR1 is SNHLY and CDR2 FYNNEI. CDR3 amino acids: CASSGTSGGAFETQYF. The CDR3 nucleotides are TGTGCCAGCAGCGGTACTAGCGGGGGGGCTTTTGAGACCCAGTACTTC.

This sequence joins TRBV6-1 and TRBJ2-1, with D perhaps TRBD1 (5 bases). From germline, CDR1 is MNHNS and CDR2 SASEGT. V was trimmed by 1 base and J by 0 bases, leaving 7 bases between them. The CDR3 loop spans 15 amino acids. CDR3 bases: TGTGCCAGCAGTGAAGAAGGGGTCTCCTACAATGAGCAGTTCTTC. Protein sequence: CASSEEGVSYNEQFF.

This sequence joins TRBV28 and TRBJ1-5; 10 positions match TRBD1. The CDR3 has 15 amino acids. The trim removed 6 bases at V and 4 bases at J, leaving 6 bases unmatched. In germline, CDR1 is MDHEN, CDR2 SYDVKM. In nucleotides, the CDR3 is TGTGCCAGCAGCAATGAGGACAGGGGGAATCAGCCCCAGCATTTT. Translating gives CASSNEDRGNQPQHF.